The 22 T cell receptor beta chains given below trace back to one sample, sequenced in a study of PD-1 blockade in mismatch repair-deficient tumors. TCRdb's copy holds only in-frame clones and misses some; the assay was immunoSEQ multiplex PCR. The sample has 120,000 or so clones; roughly 86% are singletons. The sequencing here drew on peripheral blood, taken 44 weeks after starting pembrolizumab. Receptor source: an adult with mismatch repair-deficient cancer.

The V call is TRBV4-3, the J call TRBJ2-1, with 10 nucleotides matching TRBD2. After removal of 0 bases from V and 3 bases from J, the junction contained 5 bases not matched to a gene. Germline loops: CDR1 LGHNA, CDR2 YSLEER. The CDR3 has 17 amino acids. CDR3 nucleotides: TGCGCCAGCAGCCAAGATCCAGCGGGAGGGGACTACAATGAGCAGTTCTTC. Its translation is CASSQDPAGGDYNEQFF.

The V gene is TRBV14, the J gene TRBJ2-1, with unresolved D. This CDR3 has 18 residues. The V gene lost 2 bases and the J gene lost 1 base, with 18 bases spanning the gap. CDR1 SGHDN and CDR2 FVKESK come from the germline V gene. The CDR3 nucleotides read TGTGCCAGCAGCCAACTAACGGGCGGTGGTAGGTCCTACAATGAGCAGTTCTTC. This translates into CASSQLTGGGRSYNEQFF.

This chain uses TRBV6-6 with TRBJ1-1; no definite D call. Germline values: CDR1 MNHNY, CDR2 SVGAGI (reference sequence). The germline V and J ends were trimmed by 2 bases and 2 bases, with 12 bases remaining between them. CDR3 length equals 15 residues. DNA for the CDR3: TGTGCCAGCAGTTACGTCATTAGGGAAAACACTGAAGCTTTCTTT. As protein: CASSYVIRENTEAFF.

The gene calls are TRBV2 and TRBJ2-6, with TRBD1 identical over 7 bases. The germline gives CDR1 SNHLY, CDR2 FYNNEI. This CDR3 region has 15 residues. Trimming cost V 6 bases and J 2 bases; bases outside gene matches: 4. The CDR3 DNA is TGTGCCAGCAGAGAGGGGGCGGCTGGGGCCAACGTCCTGACTTTC. It is translated as CASREGAAGANVLTF. Full variable domain (outside the CDR3, taken from reference TRBV2 and TRBJ2-6): EPEVTQTPSHQVTQMGQEVILRCVPISNHLYFYWYRQILGQKVEFLVSFYNNEISEKSEIFDDQFSVERPDGSNFTLKIRSTKLEDSAMYFCASREGAAGANVLTFGAGSRLTVL.

V gene TRBV4-1 combines with J gene TRBJ2-7, with D perhaps matching TRBD1 (6 bases). Germline V gene data show CDR1 as MGHRA and CDR2 as YSYEKL. There are 14 residues in the CDR3. V shed 5 bases and J shed 7 bases, with 18 bases lying between them. The CDR3: CASSRRTETREQYF. CDR3 nucleotides: TGCGCCAGCAGCAGACGGACAGAGACGCGGGAGCAGTACTTC.

The J gene is TRBJ2-3, the V gene TRBV13, with 12 bases identical to TRBD2. CDR1 is PRHDT, CDR2 FYEKMQ, per germline (reference sequence). With V trimmed by 1 base and J by 5 bases, 16 bases remained unmatched. The length of the CDR3 is 20 residues. Here the CDR3 DNA reads TGTGCCAGCAGCTTAGAGGGACTAGCGGGCGCTCGCCCAATCGGAGATACGCAGTATTTT. Protein product: CASSLEGLAGARPIGDTQYF.

This chain joins TRBV28 and TRBJ2-7, with 9 bases lining up with TRBD1. V lost 4 bases and J lost 2; bases outside the gene matches: 12. Germline V gene lookup returns CDR1 MDHEN and CDR2 SYDVKM. The CDR3 spans 17 residues. Written as DNA, the CDR3 is TGTGCCAGCAGTTCACGCGGGACCGGGACAGGGACCTACGAGCAGTACTTC. This codes for CASSSRGTGTGTYEQYF.

The chain uses TRBV6-6 and TRBJ2-1; 9 bases line up with TRBD1. The V and J ends lost 6 bases and 5 bases, in that order; junction bases with no gene match: 11. Germline values: CDR1 MNHNY, CDR2 SVGAGI (reference sequence). The CDR3 sequence is 16 residues long. DNA for the CDR3: TGTGCCAGCAGCCCTAGGACAGGGGCAGTCAACAATGAGCAGTTCTTC. It encodes CASSPRTGAVNNEQFF.

The rearrangement uses TRBV13 and TRBJ2-1; D gene unclear. Looked up from germline, CDR1 is PRHDT and CDR2 is FYEKMQ (reference sequence). This CDR3 spans 14 amino acids. V was pared by 0 bases and J by 9 bases, with 12 bases between. DNA for the CDR3: TGTGCCAGCAGCTTAGGCGCTAGTCGGGCTGAGCAGTTCTTC. It translates to CASSLGASRAEQFF. Together with reference TRBV13 and TRBJ2-1, the CDR3 gives the full variable domain: AAGVIQSPRHLIKEKRETATLKCYPIPRHDTVYWYQQGPGQDPQFLISFYEKMQSDKGSIPDRFSAQQFSDYHSELNMSSLELGDSALYFCASSLGASRAEQFFGPGTRLTVL.

In its sample, this clone was seen once. Written as DNA, the CDR3 is TGTGCCAGCAGCGTACGGACAGGAATTGGTGAAGCTTTCTTT. Translated: CASSVRTGIGEAFF. The J gene is TRBJ1-1, the V gene TRBV14, with TRBD1 matching over 7 bases. The V and J ends lost 5 bases and 7 bases, in that order; junction bases with no gene match: 10. CDR3 size: 14 residues. CDR1 is SGHDN, CDR2 FVKESK, per germline. Full variable domain (outside the CDR3, taken from reference TRBV14 and TRBJ1-1): EAGVTQFPSHSVIEKGQTVTLRCDPISGHDNLYWYRRVMGKEIKFLLHFVKESKQDESGMPNNRFLAERTGGTYSTLKVQPAELEDSGVYFCASSVRTGIGEAFFGQGTRLTVV.

The V gene is TRBV29-1, the J gene TRBJ2-5; D not certain. The V gene's germline CDR1 is SQVTM and CDR2 ANQGSEA. The CDR3 spans 14 residues. Trimming removed 1 base from V and 1 base from J, with 10 bases in between. CDR3 in DNA: TGCAGCGTTGAAGGCTCAGCGCTCCAAGAGACCCAGTACTTC. Its protein is CSVEGSALQETQYF.

The chain joins TRBV29-1 to TRBJ1-1; D is perhaps TRBD1 (5 bases). The CDR3 contains 17 residues. Germline V gene lookup returns CDR1 SQVTM and CDR2 ANQGSEA. Trimming cost V 3 bases and J 0 bases, with 20 bases left between them. This CDR3 is CSVDHRWQGRMNTEAFF. The DNA of the CDR3 is TGCAGCGTTGATCATAGGTGGCAGGGCCGAATGAACACTGAAGCTTTCTTT.

V is TRBV20-1 and J is TRBJ2-5, with no clear D. The CDR3 runs to 10 residues. Trimming left V 5 bases short and J 1 base short, with 2 bases between. Germline CDR1 DFQATT, CDR2 SNEGSKA (reference sequence). CDR3 sequence (DNA): TGCAGTGCTTTCCAAGAGACCCAGTACTTC. This gives the protein CSAFQETQYF.

This chain links TRBV27 with TRBJ2-5, with TRBD1 as a possible D gene (6 bases). Germline V gene lookup returns CDR1 MNHEY and CDR2 SMNVEV (reference sequence). This CDR3 is 17 amino acids long. V was trimmed by 2 bases and J by 2 bases, leaving 18 bases between them. CDR3 loop: CASSLQFGRGWQETQYF. CDR3 nucleotide sequence: TGTGCCAGCAGTTTACAGTTTGGCAGGGGCTGGCAAGAGACCCAGTACTTC.

The rearrangement uses TRBV7-9 and TRBJ2-5, with D unresolved. Germline values: CDR1 SEHNR, CDR2 FQNEAQ (reference sequence). This CDR3 has 14 amino acids. V was clipped by 5 bases and J by 5 bases, with 15 bases between them. CDR3 region: CASSRDQVSETQYF. CDR3 coding DNA: TGTGCCAGCAGCAGAGATCAGGTCAGCGAGACCCAGTACTTC.

V and J are TRBV4-1 and TRBJ1-1; D call uncertain. Germline V gene lookup returns CDR1 MGHRA and CDR2 YSYEKL. This CDR3 contains 13 residues. V lost 5 bases and J 4 bases, leaving 11 bases between the germline ends. Written as DNA, the CDR3 is TGCGCCAGCAGCTGGACGGATGGCACTGAAGCTTTCTTT. Translated, it gives CASSWTDGTEAFF.

V gene TRBV4-3 combines with J gene TRBJ2-1, with 9 bases identical to TRBD1. The CDR3 is 16 residues long. Unmatched junction bases numbered 4, after V lost 1 base and J lost 3 bases. Germline values: CDR1 LGHNA, CDR2 YSLEER. The CDR3 coding sequence is TGCGCCAGCAGCCAAGGCCGGGACAGGGACTACAATGAGCAGTTCTTC. The encoded protein is CASSQGRDRDYNEQFF.

This clone occurred once. The V and J genes are TRBV29-1 and TRBJ1-5, with 8 bases identical to TRBD1. The V and J ends lost 4 bases and 3 bases, in that order; junction bases with no gene match: 5. There are 14 residues in the CDR3. Germline V lookup: CDR1 SQVTM, CDR2 ANQGSEA. DNA for the CDR3: TGCAGCGTTGCCCAGGGGGCGGACAATCAGCCCCAGCATTTT. Translation: CSVAQGADNQPQHF.

This clone appeared once. This sequence joins TRBV10-3 and TRBJ1-2; 11 nucleotides align to TRBD1. Germline loops: CDR1 ENHRY, CDR2 SYGVKD. The ends lost 0 bases at V and 5 bases at J; junction bases unmatched: 2. The CDR3 spans 15 residues. The CDR3 spells CAISESGTGGYGYTF. The CDR3, as DNA: TGTGCCATCAGTGAGTCGGGGACAGGGGGATATGGCTACACCTTC.

V is TRBV13 and J is TRBJ2-7; 12 bases fit TRBD2. CDR3 length: 15 residues. Trimming cost V 7 bases and J 2 bases; bases outside gene matches: 6. Germline-derived CDR1 and CDR2 are PRHDT and FYEKMQ (reference sequence). CDR3 DNA: TGTGCCAGCAAAAAGGGACTAGCGGGTCCCTACGAGCAGTACTTC. Translation gives CASKKGLAGPYEQYF.

The chain carries TRBV11-2 and TRBJ2-3, with TRBD2 identical over 8 bases. Germline loops: CDR1 SGHAT, CDR2 FQNNGV. The V segment lost 4 bases and the J segment 5 bases; nucleotides outside the gene matches: 11. There are 16 residues in the CDR3. As DNA, the CDR3 is TGTGCCAGCAGCTCGTTAGCGGGACCAAAGGGAGATACGCAGTATTTT. As protein: CASSSLAGPKGDTQYF.

This clone appeared many times. The chain uses TRBV19 and TRBJ1-1, with D possibly being TRBD1 (5 bases). The CDR3 is 15 residues long. V was trimmed by 6 bases and J by 3 bases, leaving 17 bases between them. Per the germline V gene, CDR1 is LNHDA and CDR2 is SQIVND (reference sequence). DNA for the CDR3: TGTGCCAGTAGGGCTCCAGGGAAGTACGACACTGAAGCTTTCTTT. Its protein is CASRAPGKYDTEAFF.